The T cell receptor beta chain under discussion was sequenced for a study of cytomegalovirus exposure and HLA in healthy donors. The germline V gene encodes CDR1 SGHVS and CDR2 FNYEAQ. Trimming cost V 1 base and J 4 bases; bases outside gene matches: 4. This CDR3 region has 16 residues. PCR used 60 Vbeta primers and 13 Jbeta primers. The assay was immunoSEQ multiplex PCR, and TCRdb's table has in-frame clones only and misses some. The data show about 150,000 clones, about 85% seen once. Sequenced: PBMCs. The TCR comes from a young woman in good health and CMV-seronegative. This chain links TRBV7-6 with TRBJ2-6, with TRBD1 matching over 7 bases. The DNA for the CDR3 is TGTGCCAGCAGCTTAGATAGGGGGCTCGGGGCCAACGTCCTGACTTTC. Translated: CASSLDRGLGANVLTF.